This passage covers 26 T cell receptor beta chains from one sample sequenced in a study of blood T cell repertoires in COVID-19. Here immunoSEQ multiplex PCR was the method, and the copy in TCRdb shows in-frame clones only, minus some. This sample has about 180,000 clones, with 70% to 90% found just once. Input material: peripheral blood. The receptors were gathered from a woman aged 30 to 39 with acute or convalescent COVID-19.

The rearrangement joins TRBV3-1 (or the pseudogene TRBV3-2) to TRBJ1-6; D call uncertain. V lost 0 bases, J lost 0 bases, and 9 bases lay in between. The germline V gene encodes CDR1 LGHDT and CDR2 YNNKEL (reference sequence). CDR3 length equals 17 residues. CDR3 DNA: TGTGCCAGCAGCCAAGATTCGCCCTACTCCTATAATTCACCCCTCCACTTT. It translates to CASSQDSPYSYNSPLHF.

The chain has TRBV7-9 and TRBJ2-7, with 7 bases identical to TRBD1. The CDR3 is made up of 13 amino acids. V lost 5 bases and J lost 3; bases outside the gene matches: 4. Germline CDR1 reads SEHNR; CDR2 reads FQNEAQ (reference sequence). The CDR3 region has the DNA TGTGCCAGCAGCCGGGGACAGAACTACGAGCAGTACTTC. As protein: CASSRGQNYEQYF. Variable domain in full (rest from reference TRBV7-9 and TRBJ2-7): DTGVSQNPRHKITKRGQNVTFRCDPISEHNRLYWYRQTLGQGPEFLTYFQNEAQLEKSRLLSDRFSAERPKGSFSTLEIQRTEQGDSAMYLCASSRGQNYEQYFGPGTRLTVT.

The chain links TRBV9 to TRBJ2-3; 8 nucleotides agree with TRBD1. The CDR3 spans 17 residues. The V gene end was trimmed by 9 bases and the J gene end by 0 bases; junction bases not matched to a gene: 15. From germline, CDR1 is SGDLS and CDR2 YYNGEE. For the CDR3, the DNA is TGTGCCAAGGATCCCAAGGGACAGGTTGATAGCACAGATACGCAGTATTTT. This encodes CAKDPKGQVDSTDTQYF.

The chain uses TRBV28 and TRBJ1-4; no reliable D call. Looked up from germline, CDR1 is MDHEN and CDR2 is SYDVKM. V lost 6 bases, J lost 8 bases, and 10 bases lay in between. This CDR3 is built from 12 residues. As DNA, the CDR3 is TGTGCCAGCAGAGTGGGAGTCGAAAAACTGTTTTTT. Protein product: CASRVGVEKLFF. Complete variable domain (other parts from reference TRBV28 and TRBJ1-4): DVKVTQSSRYLVKRTGEKVFLECVQDMDHENMFWYRQDPGLGLRLIYFSYDVKMKEKGDIPEGYSVSREKKERFSLILESASTNQTSMYLCASRVGVEKLFFGSGTQLSVL.

The chain combines TRBV5-6 with TRBJ1-5, with D perhaps matching TRBD1 (5 bases). The CDR3 length is 14 residues. Germline V gene lookup returns CDR1 SGHDT and CDR2 YYEEEE. Deletions cut 2 bases from V and 3 bases from J, with 9 bases between. The CDR3 spells CASSFGGVNQPQHF. The CDR3 DNA reads as TGTGCCAGCAGCTTTGGAGGGGTCAATCAGCCCCAGCATTTT.

This clone showed up just once. The CDR3 bases are TGTGCCAGCTCACCACGACCACAGATCTATGGCTACACCTTC. It is translated as CASSPRPQIYGYTF. This sequence joins TRBV18 and TRBJ1-2; D ambiguous. Germline V lookup: CDR1 KGHSH, CDR2 LQKENI. V gave up 1 base and J gave up 4 bases, with 10 bases separating them. This CDR3 region has 14 residues. Full variable domain (outside the CDR3, taken from reference TRBV18 and TRBJ1-2): NAGVMQNPRHLVRRRGQEARLRCSPMKGHSHVYWYRQLPEEGLKFMVYLQKENIIDESGMPKERFSAEFPKEGPSILRIQQVVRGDSAAYFCASSPRPQIYGYTFGSGTRLTVV.

This clone appeared once. The V call is TRBV6-6, the J call TRBJ2-1; D might be TRBD2 (6 bases). The germline gives CDR1 MNHNY, CDR2 SVGAGI (reference sequence). The CDR3 runs to 15 residues. Trimming removed 5 bases at V and 6 bases at J, with 17 bases between. CDR3: CASSDSGFEGNEQFF. CDR3 nucleotides: TGTGCCAGCAGTGACAGCGGGTTTGAGGGCAATGAGCAGTTCTTC.

The V and J genes are TRBV5-1 and TRBJ2-7; tentative D call: TRBD1 (6 bases). Germline V gene lookup returns CDR1 SGHRS and CDR2 YFSETQ. The CDR3 is 13 amino acids. Deletions cut 4 bases from V and 7 bases from J, with 15 bases between. Written as DNA, the CDR3 is TGCGCCAGCAGCCCCCCAGGGGCGGAAGAGCAGTACTTC. Residues: CASSPPGAEEQYF.

The chain has TRBV28 and TRBJ2-3; 7 nucleotides align to TRBD2. The germline V gene encodes CDR1 MDHEN and CDR2 SYDVKM. This CDR3 contains 12 residues. Unmatched junction bases numbered 4, after V lost 2 bases and J lost 11 bases. CDR3 coding DNA: TGTGCCAGCAGTTTACTGGGCGGGAGGCAGTATTTT. Its protein product is CASSLLGGRQYF.

The chain combines TRBV2 with TRBJ2-1; weak D call: TRBD2 (5 bases). Germline values: CDR1 SNHLY, CDR2 FYNNEI. V was trimmed by 5 bases and J by 3 bases, leaving 5 bases between them. The CDR3 runs to 12 residues. CDR3 loop: CASSRDYNEQFF. In DNA, the CDR3 is TGTGCCAGCAGTCGGGACTACAATGAGCAGTTCTTC.

V and J are TRBV7-2 and TRBJ1-6; TRBD1 is a possible D gene (5 bases). Germline CDR1 SGHTA, CDR2 FQGNSA. This CDR3 region has 14 residues. Trimming left V 1 base short and J 7 bases short, with 8 bases between. Here the CDR3 reads CASSLVWGNSPLHF. The CDR3 DNA is TGTGCCAGCAGCTTAGTTTGGGGCAATTCACCCCTCCACTTT.

The rearrangement joins TRBV5-4 to TRBJ1-5; 8 nucleotides agree with TRBD1. V was pared by 4 bases and J by 7 bases, with 1 base of the junction left unmatched. This CDR3 has 12 amino acids. In germline, CDR1 is SGHNT, CDR2 YYREEE (reference sequence). The chain's CDR3 is CASSDRGQPQHF. The DNA of the CDR3 is TGTGCCAGCAGCGACAGGGGACAGCCCCAGCATTTT.

The rearrangement joins TRBV30 to TRBJ1-5; perhaps TRBD1 as D (5 bases). The V gene lost 1 base and the J gene lost 7 bases, with 11 bases spanning the gap. CDR1 GTSNPN and CDR2 SVGIG come from the germline V gene (reference sequence). This CDR3 spans 13 amino acids. CDR3 sequence: CAWSAGLGQPQHF. The CDR3 nucleotides read TGTGCCTGGAGTGCAGGGTTGGGCCAGCCCCAGCATTTT.

The CDR3 is CAWSETDSNQPQHF. The CDR3 nucleotides read TGTGCCTGGAGTGAGACAGATAGCAATCAGCCCCAGCATTTT. The gene calls are TRBV30 and TRBJ1-5; D perhaps matches TRBD1 (5 bases). Trimming removed 1 base from V and 0 bases from J, with 7 bases in between. CDR3 length equals 14 residues. Germline CDR1 reads GTSNPN; CDR2 reads SVGIG (reference sequence).

This rearrangement joins TRBV27 to TRBJ2-7; the match to TRBD2 covers 7 bases. The trim removed 9 bases at V and 7 bases at J, leaving 9 bases unmatched. This CDR3 region has 12 residues. Per germline, CDR1 MNHEY and CDR2 SMNVEV (reference sequence). The DNA of the CDR3 is TGTGCCAGTGGATTAGCGGGCAAAGAGCAGTACTTC. As protein: CASGLAGKEQYF.

V is TRBV9 and J is TRBJ1-3; 9 nucleotides align to TRBD1. CDR3 length: 15 amino acids. V lost 0 bases to trimming and J lost 8 bases; unmatched junction nucleotides: 6. CDR1 is SGDLS and CDR2 is YYNGEE in the germline V gene. Here the CDR3 DNA reads TGTGCCAGCAGCGTAGAGGACAGGGGAAGTCACACCATATATTTT. Translating it yields CASSVEDRGSHTIYF.

The chain carries TRBV5-6 and TRBJ1-2; TRBD1 is a possible D gene (5 bases). The CDR3 is 15 amino acids. CDR1 is SGHDT, CDR2 YYEEEE, per germline. The V and J ends lost 3 bases and 0 bases respectively, with 12 bases between them. CDR3 residues: CASSSRVLANYGYTF. The CDR3, as DNA: TGTGCCAGCAGCTCCAGGGTCCTAGCTAACTATGGCTACACCTTC.

The CDR3 loop reads CASSYWGGAGDNEQFF. The CDR3 DNA sequence: TGTGCCAGCAGTTACTGGGGGGGAGCGGGGGACAATGAGCAGTTCTTC. The rearrangement links TRBV6-5 to TRBJ2-1; 8 bases map to TRBD2. The germline V gene has CDR1 MNHEY and CDR2 SVGAGI. After removal of 1 base from V and 5 bases from J, the junction contained 7 bases not matched to a gene. The CDR3 covers 16 residues.

V is TRBV6-1 and J is TRBJ1-4; perhaps TRBD1 as D (6 bases). The CDR3 sequence is 13 residues long. Germline CDR1 MNHNS, CDR2 SASEGT. Trimming left V 3 bases short and J 12 bases short, with 14 bases between. CDR3 nucleotide sequence: TGTGCCAGCAGTGAGGTGTGGGGGGGGCAACTGTTTTTT. Residues: CASSEVWGGQLFF.

This chain joins TRBV29-1 and TRBJ2-7; the D gene is possibly TRBD1 (5 bases). The CDR3 runs to 14 residues. From germline, CDR1 is SQVTM and CDR2 ANQGSEA. V was trimmed by 7 bases and J by 2 bases, leaving 18 bases between them. The CDR3 DNA sequence: TGCAGCGCCTCGGCGACAGCCGCAACCTACGAGCAGTACTTC. Amino acid sequence: CSASATAATYEQYF.

The V and J genes are TRBV6-1 and TRBJ2-1, with 13 bases lining up with TRBD2. In germline, CDR1 is MNHNS, CDR2 SASEGT. V was clipped by 3 bases and J by 9 bases; unmatched bases: 5. This CDR3 has 15 residues. The CDR3 region is CASSEGLAGIFEQFF. CDR3 nucleotides: TGTGCCAGCAGTGAGGGACTAGCGGGAATCTTTGAGCAGTTCTTC.

This sequence joins TRBV25-1 and TRBJ2-1; 9 positions match TRBD2. This CDR3 is 13 amino acids long. With V trimmed by 7 bases and J by 10 bases, 8 bases remained unmatched. Per germline, CDR1 MGHDK and CDR2 SYGVNS. The CDR3 protein is CASNTPAGGEQFF. In nucleotides, the CDR3 is TGTGCCAGCAATACCCCAGCGGGAGGAGAGCAGTTCTTC.

The chain carries TRBV18 and TRBJ2-5; D may be TRBD2 (5 bases). V was shortened by 0 bases and J by 1 base, with 9 bases between the two germline ends. Germline-derived CDR1 and CDR2 are KGHSH and LQKENI. The CDR3 has 15 residues. The CDR3 sequence: CASSPPGDLQETQYF. As DNA, the CDR3 is TGTGCCAGCTCACCACCGGGAGACCTCCAAGAGACCCAGTACTTC. Full variable domain (remainder filled in from reference TRBV18 and TRBJ2-5): NAGVMQNPRHLVRRRGQEARLRCSPMKGHSHVYWYRQLPEEGLKFMVYLQKENIIDESGMPKERFSAEFPKEGPSILRIQQVVRGDSAAYFCASSPPGDLQETQYFGPGTRLLVL.

This sequence joins TRBV5-4 and TRBJ1-2, with 9 bases identical to TRBD1. V shed 4 bases and J 4 bases; nucleotides not matched to a gene: 5. CDR1 and CDR2 from the germline V gene are SGHNT and YYREEE (reference sequence). The CDR3 has 14 residues. In DNA form, the CDR3 reads TGTGCCAGCAGCCGGGGACAGGGTGGCTATGGCTACACCTTC. This gives the protein CASSRGQGGYGYTF.

V gene TRBV19 combines with J gene TRBJ2-7; weak D call: TRBD2 (5 bases). Germline-derived CDR1 and CDR2 are LNHDA and SQIVND (reference sequence). The CDR3 has 11 amino acids. The V gene lost 3 bases and the J gene lost 6 bases, with 6 bases spanning the gap. The CDR3 loop is CASSIGVEQYF. CDR3 coding DNA: TGTGCCAGTAGTATCGGGGTCGAGCAGTACTTC.

The rearrangement uses TRBV3-1 (or the pseudogene TRBV3-2) and TRBJ1-3; 7 bases map to TRBD1. V was pared by 6 bases and J by 2 bases, with 4 bases of the junction left unmatched. Germline V gene data show CDR1 as LGHDT and CDR2 as YNNKEL (reference sequence). CDR3 length equals 14 residues. CDR3 bases: TGTGCCAGCAGTCGAACAGGGGCTGGAAACACCATATATTTT. The encoded protein is CASSRTGAGNTIYF.